This passage covers 25 T cell receptor beta chains from one sample sequenced in a study of shared clonotypes between healthy human individuals. Data came from immunoSEQ multiplex PCR; TCRdb stores just in-frame clones and leaves some out. Of approximately 2.5 million clones listed, around 94% are singletons. Sequenced material: naive CD4+ T cells sorted from blood. Subset defined: CD45RA+ positively selected. The receptors stem from a man aged 18 to 29 in good health.

This chain links TRBV6-6 with TRBJ2-5; 10 nucleotides agree with TRBD2. V lost 6 bases, J lost 4 bases, and 5 bases stayed unmatched. This CDR3 region has 14 residues. Germline lookup yields CDR1 MNHNY and CDR2 SVGAGI (reference sequence). In DNA form, the CDR3 reads TGTGCCAGCAGGCTAGCGGGAGTCACAGAGACCCAGTACTTC. Amino acids: CASRLAGVTETQYF.

This chain uses TRBV10-3 with TRBJ2-3, with a tentative D call TRBD2 (5 bases). The CDR3 has 17 residues. The V gene's germline CDR1 is ENHRY and CDR2 SYGVKD. V dropped 4 bases and J dropped 3 bases, with 20 bases sitting between them. CDR3: CAISGPLASPGTDTQYF. CDR3 DNA sequence: TGTGCCATCAGTGGCCCCCTGGCCTCTCCGGGAACAGATACGCAGTATTTT.

This clone was seen once. This chain uses TRBV5-6 with TRBJ1-5; no definite D call. Trimming removed 5 bases from V and 1 base from J, with 10 bases in between. The CDR3 runs 14 residues. Looked up from germline, CDR1 is SGHDT and CDR2 is YYEEEE. CDR3: CASSEGLSNQPQHF. The CDR3, as DNA: TGTGCCAGCAGTGAAGGTTTAAGCAATCAGCCCCAGCATTTT.

The rearrangement links TRBV10-1 to TRBJ2-2; D call uncertain. In germline, CDR1 is WNHNN, CDR2 SYGVQD (reference sequence). V gave up 4 bases and J gave up 5 bases, with 17 bases separating them. The CDR3 covers 16 residues. In nucleotides, the CDR3 is TGCGCCAGCAGTGGGCTAGGTGGGCTGATGACCGGGGAGCTGTTTTTT. Residues: CASSGLGGLMTGELFF.

This chain uses TRBV7-2 with TRBJ1-5, with 9 positions matching TRBD1. Germline trimming cut 4 bases from V and 5 bases from J; bases unmatched to any gene: 6. CDR3 length: 15 amino acids. The germline CDR1 and CDR2 sequences are SGHTA and FQGNSA. CDR3 sequence: CASSWNRGRDQPQHF. CDR3 sequence (DNA): TGTGCCAGCAGCTGGAACAGGGGGCGCGATCAGCCCCAGCATTTT.

The genes are TRBV29-1 and TRBJ2-7; unclear D gene. The V end was cut by 0 bases, the J end by 7 bases, with 13 bases between. Per germline, CDR1 SQVTM and CDR2 ANQGSEA. The CDR3 has 13 residues. This CDR3 is CSVEDLNTEEQYF. The DNA of the CDR3 is TGCAGCGTTGAAGATCTTAACACGGAGGAGCAGTACTTC.

In this sample, this clone turned up once. This sequence joins TRBV6-1 and TRBJ2-5, with 9 bases lining up with TRBD2. The ends lost 5 bases at V and 4 bases at J; junction bases unmatched: 8. Germline-derived CDR1 and CDR2 are MNHNS and SASEGT. This CDR3 has 15 amino acids. CDR3 coding DNA: TGTGCCAGCAGTTGGCTAGCGGGGTGGGTAGAGACCCAGTACTTC. Translating gives CASSWLAGWVETQYF.

The chain combines TRBV28 with TRBJ1-2; D remains unclear. The CDR3 has 14 amino acids. Germline V gives CDR1 MDHEN, CDR2 SYDVKM. V was clipped by 3 bases and J by 0 bases, with 8 bases between them. The DNA of the CDR3 is TGTGCCAGCAGTTTGAACAGAGCTAACTATGGCTACACCTTC. Protein: CASSLNRANYGYTF.

To note about this clone: The sample carries other DNA sequences with the same CDR3. This sequence joins TRBV5-4 and TRBJ2-2, with 7 bases aligning to TRBD2. CDR1 and CDR2 from the germline V gene are SGHNT and YYREEE (reference sequence). After removal of 0 bases from V and 2 bases from J, the junction contained 1 base not matched to a gene. This CDR3 region has 15 residues. The CDR3 loop is CASSLGLANTGELFF. CDR3 bases: TGTGCCAGCAGCTTGGGACTAGCTAACACCGGGGAGCTGTTTTTT.

The chain is built from TRBV18 and TRBJ1-5; D might be TRBD1 (5 bases). There are 13 residues in the CDR3. Trimming removed 3 bases at V and 6 bases at J, with 9 bases between. Per germline, CDR1 KGHSH and CDR2 LQKENI. CDR3 in amino acids: CASSPEGLQPQHF. In DNA, the CDR3 is TGTGCCAGCTCACCGGAGGGGCTTCAGCCCCAGCATTTT.

The J gene is TRBJ2-2, the V gene TRBV4-3; 15 nucleotides match TRBD2. The germline V gene encodes CDR1 LGHNA and CDR2 YSLEER. The CDR3 spans 18 residues. Unmatched junction bases numbered 6, after V lost 3 bases and J lost 4 bases. CDR3 loop: CASSQGVGLAGGTGELFF. DNA for the CDR3: TGCGCCAGCAGCCAGGGGGTGGGACTAGCGGGGGGCACCGGGGAGCTGTTTTTT.

This chain uses TRBV9 with TRBJ2-3; possibly TRBD1 for D (6 bases). The V end lost 3 bases, the J end lost 5 bases, and 10 bases lay between the germline ends. CDR3 length equals 13 residues. Germline loops: CDR1 SGDLS, CDR2 YYNGEE. For the CDR3, the DNA is TGTGCCAGCAGCGACATACAGGGAGATACGCAGTATTTT. This sequence encodes CASSDIQGDTQYF.

The genes are TRBV30 and TRBJ2-7; TRBD1 matches at 11 bases. Germline CDR1 reads GTSNPN; CDR2 reads SVGIG (reference sequence). Germline trimming cut 2 bases from V and 2 bases from J; bases unmatched to any gene: 2. The CDR3 is 14 residues long. CDR3 amino acids: CAWSQGQGAYEQYF. CDR3 bases: TGTGCCTGGAGTCAGGGACAGGGGGCCTACGAGCAGTACTTC.

The chain couples TRBV20-1 to TRBJ2-5; 8 nucleotides match TRBD1. The CDR3 has 11 residues. Germline CDR1 DFQATT, CDR2 SNEGSKA (reference sequence). CDR3 in amino acids: CSAGGEKTQYF. The CDR3 coding sequence is TGCAGCGCAGGGGGCGAGAAGACCCAGTACTTC.

The rearrangement uses TRBV20-1 and TRBJ2-3; D remains ambiguous. The germline gives CDR1 DFQATT, CDR2 SNEGSKA (reference sequence). V was cut by 1 base and J by 6 bases, with 5 bases left in between. The CDR3 totals 11 residues. This chain's CDR3 is CSARGYDTQYF. The CDR3 bases are TGCAGTGCTAGAGGCTATGATACGCAGTATTTT.

The chain joins TRBV30 to TRBJ1-4; D not certain. V lost 7 bases and J lost 8, with 17 bases in between. The V gene's germline CDR1 is GTSNPN and CDR2 SVGIG (reference sequence). The CDR3 runs to 13 residues. This CDR3 is CASQTSGNEKLFF. The CDR3 coding sequence is TGTGCCTCCCAAACCAGCGGAAACGAAAAACTGTTTTTT.

About this clone itself: Other DNA sequences of this sample code for an identical CDR3. The chain joins TRBV6-5 to TRBJ2-7; unclear D gene. The V and J ends lost 2 bases and 0 bases respectively, with 5 bases between them. The CDR3 length is 13 residues. Germline V lookup: CDR1 MNHEY, CDR2 SVGAGI. The CDR3 DNA follows: TGTGCCAGCAGTTACGCGGCCTCCTACGAGCAGTACTTC. Amino acid sequence: CASSYAASYEQYF.

The rearrangement joins TRBV2 to TRBJ1-1; D is ambiguous. Germline V gene data show CDR1 as SNHLY and CDR2 as FYNNEI. The V and J ends lost 5 bases and 1 base respectively, with 8 bases between them. CDR3 size: 13 residues. Written as DNA, the CDR3 is TGTGCCAGCAGTACCACACAGAACACTGAAGCTTTCTTT. Residues: CASSTTQNTEAFF.

This chain connects TRBV4-3 to TRBJ1-1; D is uncertain. CDR3 length equals 14 residues. With 3 bases removed from V and 5 bases from J, the gap between germline ends came to 13 bases. Germline loops: CDR1 LGHNA, CDR2 YSLEER. The CDR3 protein is CASSHAGKGTEAFF. In DNA form, the CDR3 reads TGCGCCAGCAGCCATGCCGGGAAGGGAACTGAAGCTTTCTTT.

The chain is built from TRBV29-1 and TRBJ2-5; 9 nucleotides line up with TRBD1. The DNA end is more similar to TRBJ2-7, so the J call may be wrong. This CDR3 is 16 amino acids long. Looked up from germline, CDR1 is SQVTM and CDR2 is ANQGSEA. CDR3 protein: CSVEDPGTGGIYEQYF. The CDR3 coding sequence is TGCAGCGTTGAAGATCCAGGAACAGGGGGCATTTACGAGCAGTACTTC.

The V and J genes are TRBV5-5 and TRBJ2-3, with D hard to call. Germline V gene lookup returns CDR1 SGHKS and CDR2 YYEKEE (reference sequence). Trimming cost V 4 bases and J 5 bases, with 5 bases left between them. This CDR3 contains 11 residues. This chain's CDR3 is CASSLGDTQYF. For the CDR3, the DNA is TGTGCCAGCAGCCTTGGAGATACGCAGTATTTT.

Worth noting for this clone: The sample contains more than one DNA sequence encoding this CDR3. The chain combines TRBV10-3 with TRBJ1-5, with D possibly TRBD1 on 5 matching bases. Germline values: CDR1 ENHRY, CDR2 SYGVKD. The CDR3 runs to 13 residues. V was pared by 3 bases and J by 4 bases, with 7 bases between. The CDR3: CAISDGGNQPQHF. Here the CDR3 DNA reads TGTGCCATCAGTGACGGGGGGAATCAGCCCCAGCATTTT.

J is TRBJ1-2 and V is TRBV10-3, with a weak D call TRBD1 (5 bases). Germline V CDR1 and CDR2: ENHRY, SYGVKD. The ends were cut back, 8 bases at V and 4 bases at J, with 17 bases in the middle. The CDR3 totals 14 residues. This CDR3 reads CAIRLGLELYGYTF. The DNA of the CDR3 is TGTGCCATCCGCCTGGGGCTAGAGCTCTATGGCTACACCTTC.

Details on this clone: The identical CDR3 is also encoded by other nucleotide sequences in the sample. The V gene is TRBV7-2, the J gene TRBJ1-3; tentative D call: TRBD1 (5 bases). This CDR3 is 15 amino acids long. CDR1 is SGHTA, CDR2 FQGNSA, per germline. V gave up 0 bases and J gave up 0 bases, with 6 bases separating them. CDR3 nucleotide sequence: TGTGCCAGCAGCTTAGCGGGGGGCTCTGGAAACACCATATATTTT. Translation gives CASSLAGGSGNTIYF.

The rearrangement links TRBV6-6 to TRBJ2-5; perhaps TRBD2 as D (6 bases). Trimming removed 2 bases from V and 6 bases from J, with 13 bases in between. The V gene's germline CDR1 is MNHNY and CDR2 SVGAGI (reference sequence). This CDR3 contains 14 residues. CDR3 nucleotide sequence: TGTGCCAGCAGTTACATGGGACTTACCCAGACCCAGTACTTC. Protein product: CASSYMGLTQTQYF.